This T cell receptor (beta chain) was captured in a study of beta chain features in type 1 diabetes. The table lists this clone with a few counts. This CDR3 contains 14 residues. Trimming removed 4 bases at V and 1 base at J, with 9 bases between. The germline gives CDR1 MNHNS, CDR2 SASEGT. The investigators reverse transcribed all of the isolated RNA, so they sequenced expressed TCRB transcripts. Method: immunoSEQ multiplex PCR; TCRdb's copy keeps in-frame clones and lacks some. The top ten hold more than 1% of the sample, which has under 350,000 clones, roughly 8% seen once. Sequencing input: central memory CD4+ T cells from blood. The V gene is TRBV6-1, the J gene TRBJ2-3; possibly TRBD1 for D (6 bases). The clonotype comes from a woman aged 18-35 years in good health. The CDR3 coding sequence is TGTGCCAGCAGTGCGACAGGACGCACAGATACGCAGTATTTT. As protein: CASSATGRTDTQYF.